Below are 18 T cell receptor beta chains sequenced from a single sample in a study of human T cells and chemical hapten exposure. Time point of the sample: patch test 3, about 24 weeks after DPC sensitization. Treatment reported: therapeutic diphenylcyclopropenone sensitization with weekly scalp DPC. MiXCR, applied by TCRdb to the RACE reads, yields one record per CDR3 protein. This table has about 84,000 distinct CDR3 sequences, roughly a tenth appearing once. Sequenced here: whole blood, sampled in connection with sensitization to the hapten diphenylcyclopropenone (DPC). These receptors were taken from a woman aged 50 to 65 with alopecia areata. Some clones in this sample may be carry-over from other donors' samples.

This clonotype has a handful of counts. CDR3 DNA sequence: TGTGCCAGCAAGACTAGCGGGTCATACGAGCAGTACTTC. This translates into CASKTSGSYEQYF. This rearrangement joins TRBV25-1 to TRBJ2-7, with 10 nucleotides matching TRBD2. V shed 7 bases, J shed 4 bases, and the junction held 4 bases outside the gene matches. Germline V gene data show CDR1 as MGHDK and CDR2 as SYGVNS. The CDR3 is made up of 13 amino acids.

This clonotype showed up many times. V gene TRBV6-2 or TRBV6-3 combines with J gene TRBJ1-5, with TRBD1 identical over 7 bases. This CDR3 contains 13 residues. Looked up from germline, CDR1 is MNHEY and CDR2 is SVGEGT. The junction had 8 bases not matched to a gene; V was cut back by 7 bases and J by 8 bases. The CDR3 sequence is CASTQTGPEPQHF. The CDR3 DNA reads TGTGCCAGCACCCAGACAGGGCCGGAGCCCCAGCATTTT.

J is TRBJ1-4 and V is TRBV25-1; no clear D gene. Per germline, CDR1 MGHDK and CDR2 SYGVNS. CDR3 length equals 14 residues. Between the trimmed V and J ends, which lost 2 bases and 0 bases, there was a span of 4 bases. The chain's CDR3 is CASSELSTNEKLFF. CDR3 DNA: TGTGCCAGCAGTGAACTTTCAACTAATGAAAAACTGTTTTTT.

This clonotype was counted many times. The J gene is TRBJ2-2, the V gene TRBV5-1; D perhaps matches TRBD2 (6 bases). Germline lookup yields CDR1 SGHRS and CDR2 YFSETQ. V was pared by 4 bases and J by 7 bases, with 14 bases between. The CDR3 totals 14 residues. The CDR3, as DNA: TGCGCCAGCAGCGCACGACTAGACGGCGGGGAGCTGTTTTTT. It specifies CASSARLDGGELFF.

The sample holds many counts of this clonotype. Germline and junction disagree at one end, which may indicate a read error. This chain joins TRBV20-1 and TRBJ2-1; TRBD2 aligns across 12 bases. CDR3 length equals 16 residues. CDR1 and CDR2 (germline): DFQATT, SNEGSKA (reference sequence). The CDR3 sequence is CSSRALAGGPYNEQFF. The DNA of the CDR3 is TGCAGTTCTAGAGCTCTAGCGGGAGGGCCCTACAATGAGCAGTTCTTC.

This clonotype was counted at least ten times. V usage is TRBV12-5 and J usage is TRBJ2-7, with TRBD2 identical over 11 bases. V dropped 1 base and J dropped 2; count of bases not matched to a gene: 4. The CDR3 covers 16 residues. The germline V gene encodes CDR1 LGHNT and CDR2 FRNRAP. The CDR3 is CASGLDSGLAAYEQYF. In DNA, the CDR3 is TGTGCTAGTGGTTTGGACTCGGGACTAGCGGCCTACGAGCAGTACTTC.

The CDR3, as DNA: TGCGCCAGCAGCTTTTCTAGCGTTGAGCAGTACTTC. Protein: CASSFSSVEQYF. The rearrangement links TRBV5-1 to TRBJ2-7; a possible D gene is TRBD2 (6 bases). Germline V gives CDR1 SGHRS, CDR2 YFSETQ. Trimming took off 2 bases at V and 7 bases at J, with 10 bases between the two ends. CDR3 length: 12 amino acids.

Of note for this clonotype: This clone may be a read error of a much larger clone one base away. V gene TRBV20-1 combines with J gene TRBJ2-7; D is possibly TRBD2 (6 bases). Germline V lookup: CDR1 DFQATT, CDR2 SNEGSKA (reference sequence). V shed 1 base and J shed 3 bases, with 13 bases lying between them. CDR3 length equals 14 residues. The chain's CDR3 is CSARAGVIIYEQYF. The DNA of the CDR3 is TGCAGTGCTAGAGCGGGGGTAATTATCTACGAGCAGTACTTC.

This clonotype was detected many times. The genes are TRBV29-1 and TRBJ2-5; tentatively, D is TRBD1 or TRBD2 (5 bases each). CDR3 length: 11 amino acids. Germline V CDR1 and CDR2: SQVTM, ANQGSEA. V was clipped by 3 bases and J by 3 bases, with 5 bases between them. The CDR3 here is CSVEGEETQYF. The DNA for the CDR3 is TGCAGCGTTGAGGGGGAAGAGACCCAGTACTTC.

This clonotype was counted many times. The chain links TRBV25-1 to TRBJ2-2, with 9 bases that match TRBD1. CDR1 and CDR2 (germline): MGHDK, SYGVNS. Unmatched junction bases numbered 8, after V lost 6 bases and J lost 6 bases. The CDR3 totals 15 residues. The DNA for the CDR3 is TGTGCCAGCAGCCGGACAGGGGAGGTGGCCGGGGAGCTGTTTTTT. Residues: CASSRTGEVAGELFF.

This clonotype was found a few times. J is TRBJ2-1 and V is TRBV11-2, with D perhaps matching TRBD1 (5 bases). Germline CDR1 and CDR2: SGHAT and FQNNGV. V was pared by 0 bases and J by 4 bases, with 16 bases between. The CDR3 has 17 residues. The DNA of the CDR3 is TGTGCCAGCAGCTTAGATTTCCAGGGTTCGATGTACAATGAGCAGTTCTTC. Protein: CASSLDFQGSMYNEQFF.

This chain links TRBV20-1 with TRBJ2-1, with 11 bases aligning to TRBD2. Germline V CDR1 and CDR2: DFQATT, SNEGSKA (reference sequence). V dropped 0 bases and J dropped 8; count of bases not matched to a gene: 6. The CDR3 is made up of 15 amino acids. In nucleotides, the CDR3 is TGCAGTGCTAGAGATCTATTACTAGCGGGAGATGAGCAGTTCTTC. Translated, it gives CSARDLLLAGDEQFF.

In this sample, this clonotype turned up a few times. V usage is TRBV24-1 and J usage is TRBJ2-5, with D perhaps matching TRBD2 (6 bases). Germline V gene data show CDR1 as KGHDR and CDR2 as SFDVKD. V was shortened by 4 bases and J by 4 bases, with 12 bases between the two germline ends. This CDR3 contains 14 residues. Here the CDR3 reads CATSDAVAVETQYF. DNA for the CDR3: TGTGCCACCAGTGACGCTGTAGCGGTAGAGACCCAGTACTTC.

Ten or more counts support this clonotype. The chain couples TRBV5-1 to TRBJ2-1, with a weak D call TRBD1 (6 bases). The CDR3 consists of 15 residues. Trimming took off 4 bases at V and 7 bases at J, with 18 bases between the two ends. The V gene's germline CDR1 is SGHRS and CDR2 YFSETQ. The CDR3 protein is CASSPTTIQGNEQFF. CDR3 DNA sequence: TGCGCCAGCAGCCCGACAACGATACAGGGTAATGAGCAGTTCTTC.

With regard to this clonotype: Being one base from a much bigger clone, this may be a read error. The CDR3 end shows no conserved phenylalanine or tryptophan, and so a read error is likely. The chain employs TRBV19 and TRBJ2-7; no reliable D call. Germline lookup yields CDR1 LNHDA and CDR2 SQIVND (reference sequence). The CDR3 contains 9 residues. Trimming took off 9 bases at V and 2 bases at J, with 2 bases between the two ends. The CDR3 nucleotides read TGTGCCAGAACCTACGAGCAGTACTCC. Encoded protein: CARTYEQYS.

CDR3 DNA sequence: TGTGCCAGCAGCTCCGCCGGGGGTCCGGGGGCCAACGTCCTGACTTTC. This encodes CASSSAGGPGANVLTF. The genes are TRBV7-9 and TRBJ2-6, with D possibly TRBD2 on 6 matching bases. The germline V gene encodes CDR1 SEHNR and CDR2 FQNEAQ (reference sequence). There are 16 residues in the CDR3. V was shortened by 4 bases and J by 4 bases, with 14 bases between the two germline ends.

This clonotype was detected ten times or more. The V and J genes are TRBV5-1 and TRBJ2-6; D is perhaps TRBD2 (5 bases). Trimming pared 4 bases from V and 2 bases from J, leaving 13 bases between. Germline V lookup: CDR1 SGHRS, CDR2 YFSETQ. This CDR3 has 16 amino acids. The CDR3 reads CASSPGLRPGANVLTF. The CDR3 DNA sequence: TGCGCCAGCAGCCCCGGACTCCGCCCTGGGGCCAACGTCCTGACTTTC.

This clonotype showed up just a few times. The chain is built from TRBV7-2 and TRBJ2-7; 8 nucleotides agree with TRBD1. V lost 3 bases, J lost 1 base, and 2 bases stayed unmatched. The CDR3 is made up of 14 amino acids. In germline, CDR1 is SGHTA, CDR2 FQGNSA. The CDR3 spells CASSFDRGSYEQYF. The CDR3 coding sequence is TGTGCCAGCAGCTTCGACAGGGGATCCTACGAGCAGTACTTC.